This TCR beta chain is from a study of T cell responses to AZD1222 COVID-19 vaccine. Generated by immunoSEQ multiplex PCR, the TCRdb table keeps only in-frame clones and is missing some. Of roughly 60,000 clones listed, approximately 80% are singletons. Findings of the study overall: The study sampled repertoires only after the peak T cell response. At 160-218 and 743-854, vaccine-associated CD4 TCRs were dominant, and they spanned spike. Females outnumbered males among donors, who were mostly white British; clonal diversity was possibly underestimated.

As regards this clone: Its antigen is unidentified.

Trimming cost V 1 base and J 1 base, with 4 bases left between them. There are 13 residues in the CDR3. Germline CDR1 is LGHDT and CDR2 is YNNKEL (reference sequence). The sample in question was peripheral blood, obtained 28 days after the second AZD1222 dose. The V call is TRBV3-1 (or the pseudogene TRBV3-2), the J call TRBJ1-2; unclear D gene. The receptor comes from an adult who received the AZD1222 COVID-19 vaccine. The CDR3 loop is CASSQAVNYGYTF. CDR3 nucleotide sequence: TGTGCCAGCAGCCAAGCCGTTAACTATGGCTACACCTTC.